This T cell receptor beta chain was profiled in a study of T cells in women clearing cervical HPV infection. Worth noting for this clone: Read coverage stops 3 residues before the CDR3 terminus; the germline J gene supplies the remainder.

Generated by immunoSEQ multiplex PCR, the TCRdb table keeps only in-frame clones and is missing some. Its table records tens of thousands of clones. V lost 6 bases and J lost 7; bases outside the gene matches: 0. This CDR3 has 12 residues. In germline, CDR1 is SNHLY, CDR2 FYNNEI. Sequenced material: blood buffy coat. This chain uses TRBV2 with TRBJ1-6; 7 positions agree with TRBD1. This clonotype originated in a woman aged 18-70 years with a cervical HPV16 infection that either progressed to CIN3+ or cleared (not recorded which). CDR3 sequence reads: CASRGQNSPLHF. The part of the CDR3 DNA that was read is TGTGCCAGCAGGGGACAGAATTCACCC.